This entry lists 27 T cell receptor beta chains sequenced from one sample in a study of blood T cells in healthy people across ages. A second PCR of 7 to 11 cycles used a sample-barcoded 5' primer and a J-beta primer mix. Via MiXCR, TCRdb re-called the 5' RACE reads, giving one row per CDR3 protein. The sample carries roughly 900,000 distinct CDR3 sequences, under 35% recorded once. Sequences were obtained from blood. All receptors come from a woman of 80 years or more in good health.

The sample holds many counts of this clonotype. This sequence joins TRBV6-2 or TRBV6-3 and TRBJ1-5, with 11 bases aligning to TRBD1. The CDR3 consists of 14 residues. V lost 5 bases and J lost 4; bases outside the gene matches: 1. The germline CDR1 and CDR2 sequences are MNHEY and SVGEGT. The CDR3 protein is CASSGTGGNQPQHF. CDR3 in DNA: TGTGCCAGCAGTGGGACAGGGGGTAATCAGCCCCAGCATTTT.

The rearrangement links TRBV3-1 to TRBJ2-1, with 8 bases matching TRBD2. Trimming at V came to 0 bases and at J to 10 bases, leaving 5 bases not matched to a gene. The CDR3 contains 14 residues. Looked up from germline, CDR1 is LGHDT and CDR2 is YNNKEL (reference sequence). CDR3 coding DNA: TGTGCCAGCAGCCAAGAAGGACAGCGGGGGGAGCAGTTCTTC. Translated, it gives CASSQEGQRGEQFF.

This clonotype was seen at least ten times. The rearrangement links TRBV18 to TRBJ1-1; D unclear. Per the germline V gene, CDR1 is KGHSH and CDR2 is LQKENI. The CDR3 is made up of 11 amino acids. Trimming pared 5 bases from V and 5 bases from J, leaving 6 bases between. The CDR3 DNA reads TGTGCCAGCTCAAGGGAAACTGAAGCTTTCTTT. Residues: CASSRETEAFF.

CDR3 region: CASSQQGLENEQFF. The CDR3 DNA is TGTGCCAGCAGCCAGCAGGGACTAGAGAATGAGCAGTTCTTC. V is TRBV7-2 and J is TRBJ2-1; TRBD2 aligns across 8 bases. The CDR3 runs to 14 residues. CDR1 SGHTA and CDR2 FQGNSA come from the germline V gene. Trimming cost V 5 bases and J 7 bases; bases outside gene matches: 7.

In its sample, this clonotype was seen many times. This rearrangement joins TRBV6-2 or TRBV6-3 to TRBJ2-1; possible D gene TRBD2, 5 bases. The ends were cut back, 5 bases at V and 6 bases at J, with 17 bases in the middle. There are 15 residues in the CDR3. Germline CDR1 reads MNHEY; CDR2 reads SVGEGT. The CDR3 reads CASSPDGNPLNEQFF. Here the CDR3 DNA reads TGTGCCAGCAGTCCAGACGGGAACCCACTCAATGAGCAGTTCTTC.

This clonotype was seen at least ten times. This chain uses TRBV18 with TRBJ2-7, with no clear D. Germline lookup yields CDR1 KGHSH and CDR2 LQKENI. The V gene lost 8 bases and the J gene lost 1 base, with 12 bases spanning the gap. This CDR3 is built from 13 residues. CDR3 residues: CASSPQSSYEQYF. CDR3 nucleotide sequence: TGTGCCAGCAGTCCTCAGAGTTCCTACGAGCAGTACTTC.

Regarding this clonotype: Since a much larger clone is just one base distant, this may be a read error. J is TRBJ2-5 and V is TRBV27; 10 nucleotides agree with TRBD2. The V gene's germline CDR1 is MNHEY and CDR2 SMNVEV (reference sequence). CDR3 length: 14 amino acids. V dropped 5 bases and J dropped 6; count of bases not matched to a gene: 6. CDR3 DNA: TGTGCCAGCAGTATGAGCGGGGGGGCGAAGACCCAGTACTTC. As protein: CASSMSGGAKTQYF.

About this clonotype itself: This may come from a read error, since a much larger clone is one base off. The chain links TRBV7-2 to TRBJ1-4, with D maybe TRBD1 (6 bases). This CDR3 comprises 13 residues. The germline V gene encodes CDR1 SGHTA and CDR2 FQGNSA. CDR3 sequence (DNA): TGTGCCAGCAGCCAGCGGGAGGGGGGAAAACGGTTTTTT. This codes for CASSQREGGKRFF.

This clonotype was detected ten times or more. V is TRBV20-1 and J is TRBJ1-5; 7 bases are a match to TRBD1. CDR1 DFQATT and CDR2 SNEGSKA come from the germline V gene (reference sequence). The CDR3 runs to 14 residues. The V and J ends lost 7 bases and 1 base, in that order; junction bases with no gene match: 7. CDR3 sequence (DNA): TGCAGTGTCAGGGGGGCAGGCAGCAATCAGCCCCAGCATTTT. This sequence encodes CSVRGAGSNQPQHF.

This clonotype was seen repeatedly, ten times or more. J is TRBJ2-6 and V is TRBV7-6, with D perhaps matching TRBD2 (6 bases). Germline-derived CDR1 and CDR2 are SGHVS and FNYEAQ. V lost 0 bases and J lost 2, with 8 bases in between. This CDR3 has 16 residues. The CDR3 reads CASSLAGGAGANVLTF. The CDR3 nucleotides are TGTGCCAGCAGCTTAGCCGGGGGTGCTGGGGCCAACGTCCTGACTTTC.

This clonotype was recorded a few times. The chain has TRBV6-5 and TRBJ1-1; D may be TRBD1 (5 bases). There are 15 residues in the CDR3. Trimming cost V 1 base and J 1 base, with 10 bases left between them. The germline V gene encodes CDR1 MNHEY and CDR2 SVGAGI. This chain's CDR3 is CASSYYRGANTEAFF. The CDR3 nucleotides read TGTGCCAGCAGTTACTATCGGGGCGCGAACACTGAAGCTTTCTTT.

This clonotype was picked up many times. The chain employs TRBV6-2 or TRBV6-3 and TRBJ2-3, with D possibly being TRBD1 (6 bases). Per germline, CDR1 MNHEY and CDR2 SVGEGT. V was clipped by 6 bases and J by 3 bases, with 13 bases between them. The CDR3 sequence is 14 residues long. The CDR3 sequence is CASRLHTGTDTQYF. CDR3 sequence (DNA): TGTGCCAGCAGGTTACACACAGGGACAGATACGCAGTATTTT.

The rearrangement joins TRBV6-1 to TRBJ2-1; 9 positions agree with TRBD2. Trimming removed 4 bases from V and 8 bases from J; junction bases left unmatched: 18. Germline CDR1 MNHNS, CDR2 SASEGT. The CDR3 extends over 18 amino acids. CDR3 residues: CASSVRVAGGRFTDEQFF. Written as DNA, the CDR3 is TGTGCCAGCAGTGTTAGGGTCGCGGGAGGGCGGTTTACAGATGAGCAGTTCTTC.

This clonotype was found many times. This clone may be a read error of a much larger clone one base away. The chain combines TRBV6-5 with TRBJ2-1, with D perhaps matching TRBD1 or TRBD2 (5 bases each). The J call is in doubt because the DNA end fits TRBJ2-7 better. Germline V gene sequence: CDR1 MNHEY, CDR2 SVGAGI. The CDR3 has 15 amino acids. This CDR3 is CASRPTGPSYNEQYF. CDR3 sequence (DNA): TGTGCCAGCAGACCGACGGGGCCCTCCTACAATGAGCAGTACTTC.

At least ten counts were recorded for this clonotype. The J gene is TRBJ2-3, the V gene TRBV18; no firm D call. Trimming shortened V by 2 bases and J by 5 bases, and 8 bases separated the two germline ends. Germline CDR1 KGHSH, CDR2 LQKENI. The CDR3 has 13 amino acids. The CDR3 nucleotides are TGTGCCAGCTCACCAGTGTCCCAAGATACGCAGTATTTT. Protein product: CASSPVSQDTQYF.

The chain is built from TRBV4-2 and TRBJ2-2; 12 bases are a match to TRBD2. CDR3 length equals 19 residues. Germline values: CDR1 LGHNA, CDR2 YNFKEQ. V dropped 4 bases and J dropped 7; count of bases not matched to a gene: 16. Written as DNA, the CDR3 is TGTGCCAGCAGCCCGTCCATGACTAGCGGGGGAACCCGGGTCGGGGAGCTGTTTTTT. This encodes CASSPSMTSGGTRVGELFF.

The chain employs TRBV2 and TRBJ2-3; 7 bases agree with TRBD2. Germline V gene data show CDR1 as SNHLY and CDR2 as FYNNEI. This CDR3 contains 15 residues. The J segment lost 3 bases and the V segment lost 4 bases, leaving 7 bases of the junction unmatched. CDR3 in DNA: TGTGCCAGCAGTGGAGGCGGGGAGGGGACAGATACGCAGTATTTT. It encodes CASSGGGEGTDTQYF.

A few counts support this clonotype. This may come from a read error, since a much larger clone is one base off. The genes are TRBV4-1 and TRBJ1-1, with 7 positions matching TRBD1. The CDR3 runs to 16 residues. Per the germline V gene, CDR1 is MGHRA and CDR2 is YSYEKL. The CDR3 DNA is TGCGCCAGCAACCAAGATCTAGGACAGGTGAACACTGAAGCTTTCTTT. This translates into CASNQDLGQVNTEAFF.

This clonotype has a count of ten or more. The chain is built from TRBV20-1 and TRBJ2-5; a weak D match, TRBD2 (6 bases). Per the germline V gene, CDR1 is DFQATT and CDR2 is SNEGSKA (reference sequence). The CDR3 sequence is 13 residues long. The V gene lost 6 bases and the J gene lost 5 bases, with 16 bases spanning the gap. This CDR3 is CSAPLDGGETQYF. The DNA of the CDR3 is TGCAGTGCACCTTTGGATGGAGGGGAGACCCAGTACTTC.

J is TRBJ2-5 and V is TRBV6-6; a weak D match, TRBD1 (6 bases). V lost 7 bases, J lost 5 bases, and 20 bases lay in between. Per germline, CDR1 MNHNY and CDR2 SVGAGI (reference sequence). The CDR3 totals 15 residues. The CDR3 loop is CASTVVAGEGETQYF. CDR3 in DNA: TGTGCCAGCACAGTAGTAGCAGGGGAAGGGGAGACCCAGTACTTC.

This clonotype was seen ten or more times. V is TRBV6-5 and J is TRBJ1-6; D not certain. Germline CDR1 MNHEY, CDR2 SVGAGI. This CDR3 contains 17 residues. Trimming cost V 4 bases and J 8 bases, with 21 bases left between them. The CDR3 spells CASSLLARWRADSPLHF. In nucleotides, the CDR3 is TGTGCCAGCAGTTTACTAGCCCGGTGGAGGGCGGATTCACCCCTCCACTTT.

This clonotype was seen at least ten times. This chain links TRBV7-2 with TRBJ2-3; maybe TRBD1 (6 bases). The CDR3 spans 16 residues. Germline V gene data show CDR1 as SGHTA and CDR2 as FQGNSA. The V end lost 5 bases, the J end lost 2 bases, and 17 bases lay between the germline ends. For the CDR3, the DNA is TGTGCCAGCAGCCCTGTTGGGACATTCTACACAGATACGCAGTATTTT. Encoded protein: CASSPVGTFYTDTQYF.

This clonotype was recorded at least ten times. The chain links TRBV20-1 to TRBJ1-2, with unresolved D. This CDR3 comprises 14 residues. In germline, CDR1 is DFQATT, CDR2 SNEGSKA (reference sequence). CDR3 amino acids: CRTSPEASGYGYTF. As DNA, the CDR3 is TGCAGGACCAGCCCCGAAGCAAGCGGCTATGGCTACACCTTC.

This clonotype has a count of ten or more. V gene TRBV5-1 combines with J gene TRBJ1-1; 8 bases map to TRBD1. J was trimmed by 1 base and V by 4 bases; bases with no gene match: 6. Germline lookup yields CDR1 SGHRS and CDR2 YFSETQ. The CDR3 runs to 15 residues. The CDR3 here is CASSKGQGTNTEAFF. The CDR3 nucleotides read TGCGCCAGCAGCAAAGGACAGGGTACGAACACTGAAGCTTTCTTT.

This clonotype was recorded at least ten times. The chain recombines TRBV6-2 or TRBV6-3 with TRBJ2-4; perhaps TRBD1 as D (6 bases). The germline CDR1 and CDR2 sequences are MNHEY and SVGEGT. Trimming removed 6 bases at V and 2 bases at J, with 11 bases between. CDR3 size: 14 residues. The CDR3 loop is CASRQTGTKNIQYF. The CDR3 DNA reads TGTGCCAGCAGACAAACAGGGACCAAAAACATTCAGTACTTC.

This clonotype was observed a handful of times. V and J are TRBV30 and TRBJ1-4; maybe TRBD1 (5 bases). CDR1 GTSNPN and CDR2 SVGIG come from the germline V gene (reference sequence). With 2 bases removed from V and 3 bases from J, the gap between germline ends came to 13 bases. The CDR3 runs to 15 residues. The CDR3 is CAWSLNRLANEKLFF. The CDR3 bases are TGTGCCTGGAGTTTAAACAGGCTCGCTAATGAAAAACTGTTTTTT.

The CDR3 loop is CASRTGLRTDTQYF. CDR3 sequence (DNA): TGTGCCAGCAGAACAGGGCTGCGGACAGATACGCAGTATTTT. J is TRBJ2-3 and V is TRBV2; a possible D gene is TRBD1 (6 bases). There are 14 residues in the CDR3. V lost 6 bases to trimming and J lost 3 bases, with 13 bases between them. Germline V lookup: CDR1 SNHLY, CDR2 FYNNEI.